This T cell receptor beta chain was recovered during a study of shared clonotypes between healthy human individuals. Memory CD4+ cells were the fraction left after CD45RA+ naive selection. Researchers divided each subset's genomic DNA evenly across several immunoSEQ plates. TCRdb keeps only in-frame clones here, not all; method: immunoSEQ multiplex PCR. This sample carries 650,000 to 800,000 clones, roughly two thirds of them seen once, and the ten largest clones take about 1.7%. Study-level points and caveats: Rarefaction exposed incomplete sorted-subset sequencing despite large depth.

The ends lost 5 bases at V and 3 bases at J; junction bases unmatched: 12. The germline CDR1 and CDR2 sequences are SGHNT and YENEEA. This CDR3 spans 17 amino acids. This clone was observed many times. As yet, its antigen is unknown. V gene TRBV11-3 combines with J gene TRBJ2-1; TRBD1 matches 8 bases. This receptor was obtained from a woman aged 25-40 years in good health. The specimen was memory CD4+ T cells sorted from blood. Described subset: CD45RA-negative fraction. The CDR3 region has the DNA TGTGCCAGCAGCCCTTCCCATGACAGGGGACGCTACAATGAGCAGTTCTTC. Residues: CASSPSHDRGRYNEQFF.